These T cell receptor beta chains were read from a single sample in a study of blood T cell repertoires in COVID-19. Sequenced by immunoSEQ multiplex PCR; TCRdb stores in-frame clones only, minus some. Counted here are under 200,000 clones, around nine tenths occurring once; the ten biggest clones make up approximately 0.56%. Sequenced material: peripheral blood. The receptors here all came from a man aged 50-59 years with acute or convalescent COVID-19. CDR3s include the opening cysteine and the closing phenylalanine or tryptophan. D genes are given only for firm matches. A row's size may be missing; if present it is once, few, many or a size class.

>TRBV27|-|TRBJ2-7|TRBD2
TGTGCCAGCAGTTCCGGGACTAGGGGGGAGCAGTACTTC
CASSSGTRGEQYF
>TRBV10-1|-|TRBJ2-3|-
TGCGCCAGCAGCCCGGGTCAGAGCACAGATACGCAGTATTTT
CASSPGQSTDTQYF
>TRBV30|-|TRBJ1-2|-
TGTGCCTGGAGTAATACAGGGTTTGGCTACACCTTC
CAWSNTGFGYTF
>TRBV25-1|-|TRBJ1-1|TRBD1
TGTGCCAGCAGTGTTGGGACAGATTACACTGAAGCTTTCTTT
CASSVGTDYTEAFF
>TRBV19|-|TRBJ1-5|-
TGTGCCACATCATGGGGGGGCAATCAGCCCCAGCATTTT
CATSWGGNQPQHF
>TRBV24-1|-|TRBJ1-5|TRBD1
TGTGCCACCAGCGGACAGGGGTTCCCTCAGCCCCAGCATTTT
CATSGQGFPQPQHF
>TRBV7-8|once|TRBJ2-7|TRBD2
TGTGCCAGCACCTTGAGAGGGCTAGCGGGAGATGTAGGAGGCGAGCAGTACTTC
CASTLRGLAGDVGGEQYF
>TRBV27|-|TRBJ2-7|-
TGTGCCAGCAGTTCTAGGCCGTGGAACGAGCAGTACTTC
CASSSRPWNEQYF
>TRBV12-3/TRBV12-4|-|TRBJ2-3|TRBD2
TGTGCCACCGGGGGGGATACGCAGTATTTT
CATGGDTQYF
>TRBV23-1|once|TRBJ1-1|-
TGCGCCAGCAGTCATCCCGAGGGGGAGATGAACACTGAAGCTTTCTTT
CASSHPEGEMNTEAFF
>TRBV11-2|once|TRBJ2-1|TRBD1
TGTGCCAGCAGCTTATCAACAGGGGACAATGAGCAGTTCTTC
CASSLSTGDNEQFF
>TRBV7-9|-|TRBJ1-1|-
TGTGCCAGCAGCTTAGGTCAGAACACTGAAGCTTTCTTT
CASSLGQNTEAFF
>TRBV5-5|-|TRBJ2-6|-
TGTGCCAGCAGCCGCAGGGGCGCGTTGGGGAGCCGCGGGGCCAACGTCCTGACTTTC
CASSRRGALGSRGANVLTF
>TRBV6-2/TRBV6-3|-|TRBJ2-6|TRBD1
TGTGCCAGCAGCCCTCGGGACAGGGTCTCTGGGGCCAACGTCCTGACTTTC
CASSPRDRVSGANVLTF
>TRBV27|-|TRBJ2-1|TRBD1
TGTGCCAGCAGTCGGGACAGGGATGTAAATGAGCAGTTCTTC
CASSRDRDVNEQFF
>TRBV3-1/TRBV3-2|-|TRBJ2-2|-
TGTGCCAGCAGCCAAGACACGGTACAGGGAACGACCGGGGAGCTGTTTTTT
CASSQDTVQGTTGELFF
>TRBV6-5|-|TRBJ1-1|-
TGTGCCAGCAACCAAATGCGGAACACTGAAGCTTTCTTT
CASNQMRNTEAFF
>TRBV19|-|TRBJ2-2|TRBD1
TGTGCCAGTAATGAGGGGGCCTACCGAAGTACCGGGGAGCTGTTTTTT
CASNEGAYRSTGELFF
>TRBV9|once|TRBJ2-1|TRBD2
TGTGCCAGCAGCGTAGTAGGCGGGAGCTCCTACAATGAGCAGTTCTTC
CASSVVGGSSYNEQFF
>TRBV18|-|TRBJ1-1|TRBD1
TGTGCCAGCTCCCCAAGACAGGGGGGCGATAACACTGAAGCTTTCTTT
CASSPRQGGDNTEAFF
>TRBV19|once|TRBJ1-2|TRBD1
TGTGCCAGTAGTGTCCCGAGGACAGGGATTTCGGATGGCTACACCTTC
CASSVPRTGISDGYTF
>TRBV20-1|few|TRBJ2-7|TRBD2
TGCAGTGCTAGAGATGGGAGGGGGCAGTACTTC
CSARDGRGQYF
>TRBV5-8|-|TRBJ2-1|-
TGTGCCAGCAGCTTCGACGGGGTGGTAGGCTATGAGCAGTTCTTC
CASSFDGVVGYEQFF
>TRBV28|-|TRBJ2-1|-
TGTGCCAGCAGTTTAGTCCAAAGCTACTACAATGAGCAGTTCTTC
CASSLVQSYYNEQFF
>TRBV7-7|-|TRBJ2-1|TRBD2
TGTGCCAGCAGCCCCCGGGGACTAGCGGGAGTAAACAATGAGCAGTTCTTC
CASSPRGLAGVNNEQFF
>TRBV27|-|TRBJ1-3|-
TGTGCCAGCAGTTTAGGAGGGGCTGGAAACACCATATATTTT
CASSLGGAGNTIYF
>TRBV19|-|TRBJ1-1|-
TGTGCCAGTACCCCACGGGGGGACCTTGAAGCTTTCTTT
CASTPRGDLEAFF
>TRBV5-1|-|TRBJ2-2|-
TGCGCCAGCAGAGGAGGAGCGGCAAACACCGGGGAGCTGTTTTTT
CASRGGAANTGELFF
>TRBV12-3/TRBV12-4|-|TRBJ2-1|TRBD1
TGTGCCAGCAGAGGACAGGGTTACAATGAGCAGTTCTTC
CASRGQGYNEQFF
>TRBV3-1/TRBV3-2|once|TRBJ2-2|-
TGTGCCAGCAGGCCCTCCGGAGGGACCGGGGAGCTGTTTTTT
CASRPSGGTGELFF
>TRBV6-5|-|TRBJ1-5|-
TGTGCCAGCAGTTTAGGGGGAGCAAACAATCAGCCCCAGCATTTT
CASSLGGANNQPQHF
>TRBV18|once|TRBJ1-4|TRBD1
TGTGCCAGCTCAACGACAGGGGCGAGTGAAAAACTGTTTTTT
CASSTTGASEKLFF
>TRBV7-9|few|TRBJ1-6|TRBD1
TGTGCCAGCAGCTTAGCTCAGGGGGTCAGGGAATCACCCCTCCACTTT
CASSLAQGVRESPLHF
>TRBV29-1|-|TRBJ2-5|TRBD2
TGCAGCGCCCAGAGCGGGCGGGGGGAGACCCAGTACTTC
CSAQSGRGETQYF
>TRBV28|-|TRBJ2-2|-
TGTGCCAGCGGGACTTCGAACACCGGGGAGCTGTTTTTT
CASGTSNTGELFF
>TRBV6-5|-|TRBJ2-5|TRBD2
TGTGCCAGCATGGGGGGGGAAGGGCAAGAGACCCAGTACTTC
CASMGGEGQETQYF
>TRBV12-3/TRBV12-4|once|TRBJ1-6|TRBD1
TGTGCCAGCAGTAGAACAGGGGTTTCACCCCTCCACTTT
CASSRTGVSPLHF
>TRBV7-2|-|TRBJ2-2|-
TGTGCCAGCACACGGGGAGGCGCGAACACCGGGGAGCTGTTTTTT
CASTRGGANTGELFF
>TRBV6-5|-|TRBJ1-4|TRBD1
TGTGCCAGCAGGGGACAGGGGGCGTCTAATGAAAAACTGTTTTTT
CASRGQGASNEKLFF
>TRBV28|-|TRBJ1-1|-
TGTGCCAGCAGTCCCATGTCCAGGAACACTGAAGCTTTCTTT
CASSPMSRNTEAFF
>TRBV21-1|-|TRBJ2-7|-
TGTGCCAGCAGCAAAGGTACCAGGGGCTACGAGCAGTACTTC
CASSKGTRGYEQYF
>TRBV28|-|TRBJ2-1|TRBD1
TGTGCCAGCACCCCGCGGACAGGATGGGCGAATGAGCAGTTCTTC
CASTPRTGWANEQFF
>TRBV7-8|-|TRBJ2-7|TRBD1
TGTGCCAGCAGCGTTGACAGGGCCGACTACGAGCAGTACTTC
CASSVDRADYEQYF
>TRBV7-9|-|TRBJ2-3|TRBD2
TGTGCCAGCAGCGGCCCGGGGGGGCCTTCAGATACGCAGTATTTT
CASSGPGGPSDTQYF
>TRBV10-3|-|TRBJ2-1|TRBD2
TGTGCCATCAGTGAGTCTGGGCGGGGGGTCTCCTACAATGAGCAGTTCTTC
CAISESGRGVSYNEQFF
>TRBV27|-|TRBJ2-7|-
TGTGCCAGCAGTTCCGCCGGGGGTACCTACGAGCAGTACTTC
CASSSAGGTYEQYF
>TRBV5-1|-|TRBJ1-1|-
TGCGCCAGCAGCTTCTATCAGAACACTGAAGCTTTCTTT
CASSFYQNTEAFF
>TRBV6-1|-|TRBJ1-5|-
TGTGCCAGCAGTGAACCGCAGCAGCCCCAGCATTTT
CASSEPQQPQHF